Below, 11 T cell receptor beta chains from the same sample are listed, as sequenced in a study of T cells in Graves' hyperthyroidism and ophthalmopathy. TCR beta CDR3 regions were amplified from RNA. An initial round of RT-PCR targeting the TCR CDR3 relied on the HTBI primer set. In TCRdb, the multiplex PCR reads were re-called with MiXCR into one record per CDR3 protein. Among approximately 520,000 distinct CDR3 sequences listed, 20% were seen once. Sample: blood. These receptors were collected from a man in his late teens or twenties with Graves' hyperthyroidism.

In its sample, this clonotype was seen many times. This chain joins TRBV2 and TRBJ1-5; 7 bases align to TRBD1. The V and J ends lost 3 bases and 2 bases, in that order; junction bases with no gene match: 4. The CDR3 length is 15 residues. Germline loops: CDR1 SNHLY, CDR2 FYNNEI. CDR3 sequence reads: CASSDDRAGNQPQHF. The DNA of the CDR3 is TGTGCCAGCAGTGATGACAGGGCGGGCAATCAGCCCCAGCATTTT.

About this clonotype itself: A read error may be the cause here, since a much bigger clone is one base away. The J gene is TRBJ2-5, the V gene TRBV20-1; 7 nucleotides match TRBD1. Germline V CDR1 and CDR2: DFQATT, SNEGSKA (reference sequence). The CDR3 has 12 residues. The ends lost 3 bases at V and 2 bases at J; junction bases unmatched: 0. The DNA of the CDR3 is TGCAGTGCTAGGGGACAGCAAGAGACCCAGTACTTC. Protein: CSARGQQETQYF.

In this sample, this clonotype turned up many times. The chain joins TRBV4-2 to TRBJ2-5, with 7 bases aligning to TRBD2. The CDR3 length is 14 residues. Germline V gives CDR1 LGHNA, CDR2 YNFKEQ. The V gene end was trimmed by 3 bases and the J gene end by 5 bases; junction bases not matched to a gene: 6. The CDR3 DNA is TGTGCCAGCAGCCACCGCAGCGGGGCGGAGACCCAGTACTTC. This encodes CASSHRSGAETQYF.

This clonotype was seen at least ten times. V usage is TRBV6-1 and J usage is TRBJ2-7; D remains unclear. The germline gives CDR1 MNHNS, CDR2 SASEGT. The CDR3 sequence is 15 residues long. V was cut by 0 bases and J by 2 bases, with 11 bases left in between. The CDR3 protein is CASSEALAGPYEQYF. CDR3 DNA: TGTGCCAGCAGTGAAGCGCTGGCAGGACCCTACGAGCAGTACTTC.

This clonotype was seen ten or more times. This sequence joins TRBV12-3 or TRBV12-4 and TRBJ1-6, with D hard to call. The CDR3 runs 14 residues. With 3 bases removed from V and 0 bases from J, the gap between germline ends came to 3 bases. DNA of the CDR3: TGTGCCAGCAGTTTCCGCTCCTATAATTCACCCCTCCACTTT. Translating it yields CASSFRSYNSPLHF.

Here the CDR3 DNA reads TGTGCCAGCAGGGGGACAGAAGAGACCCAGTACTTC. It yields the protein CASRGTEETQYF. The V call is TRBV2, the J call TRBJ2-5; TRBD1 agrees at 7 bases. Looked up from germline, CDR1 is SNHLY and CDR2 is FYNNEI. V lost 6 bases and J lost 3; bases outside the gene matches: 1. The CDR3 has 12 residues.

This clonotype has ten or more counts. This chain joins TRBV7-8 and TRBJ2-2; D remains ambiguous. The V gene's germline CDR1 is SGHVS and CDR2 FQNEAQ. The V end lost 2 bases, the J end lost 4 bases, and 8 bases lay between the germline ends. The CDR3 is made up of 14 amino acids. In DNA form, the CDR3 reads TGTGCCAGCAGCTTACGTCTTTCCACCGGGGAGCTGTTTTTT. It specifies CASSLRLSTGELFF. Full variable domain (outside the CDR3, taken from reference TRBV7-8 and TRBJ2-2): GAGVSQSPRYKVAKRGQDVALRCDPISGHVSLFWYQQALGQGPEFLTYFQNEAQLDKSGLPSDRFFAERPEGSVSTLKIQRTQQEDSAVYLCASSLRLSTGELFFGEGSRLTVL.

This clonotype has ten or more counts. The CDR3 protein is CASSYGGMAPYEQYF. The DNA of the CDR3 is TGTGCCAGTAGTTACGGCGGGATGGCCCCCTACGAGCAGTACTTC. V and J are TRBV19 and TRBJ2-7; D is possibly TRBD2 (6 bases). The CDR3 totals 15 residues. Germline CDR1 LNHDA, CDR2 SQIVND (reference sequence). Trimming pared 5 bases from V and 2 bases from J, leaving 16 bases between.

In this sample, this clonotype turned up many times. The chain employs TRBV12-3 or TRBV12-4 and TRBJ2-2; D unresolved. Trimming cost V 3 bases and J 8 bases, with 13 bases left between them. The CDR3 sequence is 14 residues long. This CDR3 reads CASSLPQVVGELFF. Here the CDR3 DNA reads TGTGCCAGCAGTTTGCCCCAAGTAGTGGGGGAGCTGTTTTTT.

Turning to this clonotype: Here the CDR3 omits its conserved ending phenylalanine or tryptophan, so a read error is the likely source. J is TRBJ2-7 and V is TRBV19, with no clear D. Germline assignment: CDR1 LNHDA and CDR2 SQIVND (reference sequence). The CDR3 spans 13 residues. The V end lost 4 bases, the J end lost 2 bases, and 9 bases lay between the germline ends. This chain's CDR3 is CASSNGAPYEQYS. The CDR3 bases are TGTGCCAGTAGTAACGGAGCTCCCTACGAGCAGTACTCC.

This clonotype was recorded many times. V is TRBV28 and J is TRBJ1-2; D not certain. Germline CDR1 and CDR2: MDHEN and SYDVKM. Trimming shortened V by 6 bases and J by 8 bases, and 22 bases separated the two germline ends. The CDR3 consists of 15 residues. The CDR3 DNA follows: TGTGCCAGCAGCCAAACCGCGACGGGAAGTAGGGGCTACACCTTC. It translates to CASSQTATGSRGYTF.